Below are 11 T cell receptor beta chains sequenced from a single sample in a study of cytomegalovirus exposure and HLA in healthy donors. PCR primers comprised 60 Vbeta and 13 Jbeta primers. Generated by immunoSEQ multiplex PCR, the TCRdb table keeps only in-frame clones and is missing some. The sample has over 120,000 clones, around 80% seen once; the top ten hold roughly 4.7%. The sample consisted of PBMCs. The receptors stem from a man aged 40-55 years in good health and CMV-seronegative.

The table lists this clone with a few counts. This sequence joins TRBV6-1 and TRBJ1-5, with 8 bases fitting TRBD1. This CDR3 spans 13 amino acids. Germline CDR1 is MNHNS and CDR2 is SASEGT. V gave up 8 bases and J gave up 6 bases; unmatched junction bases: 6. The CDR3 DNA reads as TGTGCCAGCCTTCAGGGGGCGAGTCAGCCCCAGCATTTT. This translates into CASLQGASQPQHF.

In its sample, this clone was seen a few times. The rearrangement links TRBV7-9 to TRBJ2-6, with D unresolved. V lost 5 bases and J 0 bases, leaving 11 bases between the germline ends. CDR1 is SEHNR and CDR2 is FQNEAQ in the germline V gene (reference sequence). The length of the CDR3 is 16 residues. In nucleotides, the CDR3 is TGTGCCAGCAGCGCAGGTGGGCTCTCTGGGGCCAACGTCCTGACTTTC. This translates into CASSAGGLSGANVLTF.

The rearrangement links TRBV6-1 to TRBJ2-1; no firm D call. Trimming stripped 3 bases from V and 0 bases from J, with 3 bases between. Per the germline V gene, CDR1 is MNHNS and CDR2 is SASEGT. The CDR3 is 13 residues long. The CDR3 region has the DNA TGTGCCAGCAGTGACAGCTCCTACAATGAGCAGTTCTTC. Residues: CASSDSSYNEQFF.

This chain links TRBV5-4 with TRBJ2-5, with TRBD2 identical over 11 bases. The CDR3 contains 16 residues. Germline V gene lookup returns CDR1 SGHNT and CDR2 YYREEE (reference sequence). Losses at the gene ends were 3 bases for V and 4 bases for J; bases not matched to a gene: 8. CDR3 coding DNA: TGTGCCAGCAGCTCAGATAGCGGGGGGGCCCTAGAGACCCAGTACTTC. This gives the protein CASSSDSGGALETQYF.

The genes are TRBV13 and TRBJ2-7; no definite D call. V was trimmed by 6 bases and J by 1 base, leaving 16 bases between them. From germline, CDR1 is PRHDT and CDR2 FYEKMQ (reference sequence). The CDR3 loop spans 15 amino acids. The CDR3 spells CASSAYSSLSYEQYF. Written as DNA, the CDR3 is TGTGCCAGCAGTGCCTATAGTTCCTTATCCTACGAGCAGTACTTC.

This sequence joins TRBV7-8 and TRBJ1-1, with 9 nucleotides matching TRBD1. CDR3 length equals 14 residues. V dropped 5 bases and J dropped 3; count of bases not matched to a gene: 4. Germline loops: CDR1 SGHVS, CDR2 FQNEAQ. The CDR3 protein is CASSLQGAYTEAFF. The CDR3 DNA reads as TGTGCCAGCAGCCTACAGGGGGCTTACACTGAAGCTTTCTTT.

V and J are TRBV10-2 and TRBJ2-1, with D maybe TRBD2 (6 bases). Looked up from germline, CDR1 is WSHSY and CDR2 is SAAADI. Trimming stripped 4 bases from V and 2 bases from J, with 9 bases between. This CDR3 region has 14 residues. Here the CDR3 reads CASSAGRTYNEQFF. CDR3 sequence (DNA): TGCGCCAGCAGTGCCGGGAGAACCTACAATGAGCAGTTCTTC.

The chain couples TRBV5-1 to TRBJ2-6; D is uncertain. Germline-derived CDR1 and CDR2 are SGHRS and YFSETQ. The germline V and J ends were trimmed by 3 bases and 0 bases, with 7 bases remaining between them. The CDR3 runs to 15 residues. The CDR3 protein is CASSSYSSGANVLTF. CDR3 DNA sequence: TGCGCCAGCAGCTCCTACAGCTCTGGGGCCAACGTCCTGACTTTC.

J is TRBJ2-7 and V is TRBV9, with 9 bases that match TRBD2. V lost 4 bases, J lost 7 bases, and 12 bases stayed unmatched. This CDR3 has 15 amino acids. Germline V gene sequence: CDR1 SGDLS, CDR2 YYNGEE. In nucleotides, the CDR3 is TGTGCCAGCAGCCCCTCAGAGAGCGGGGGGTTAGAGCAGTACTTC. Translation: CASSPSESGGLEQYF.

CDR3 region: CASSPPGQVNEKLFF. The CDR3 bases are TGTGCCAGCAGTCCGCCGGGACAGGTTAATGAAAAACTGTTTTTT. The V and J genes are TRBV25-1 and TRBJ1-4; 8 bases match TRBD1. CDR1 and CDR2 from the germline V gene are MGHDK and SYGVNS. This CDR3 comprises 15 residues. J lost 4 bases, V lost 5 bases, and 6 bases had no gene match.

This clone is a singleton in its sample. V gene TRBV7-2 combines with J gene TRBJ2-3, with 14 positions matching TRBD2. J lost 7 bases, V lost 5 bases, and 8 bases had no gene match. Germline CDR1 reads SGHTA; CDR2 reads FQGNSA. This CDR3 spans 16 amino acids. CDR3 region: CASSDLGTSGGNTQYF. The CDR3 bases are TGTGCCAGCAGCGACCTTGGGACTAGCGGGGGCAATACGCAGTATTTT.